Listed below are T cell receptor beta chains from one sample, sequenced in a study of blood T cell repertoires in COVID-19. Sequencing was performed with immunoSEQ multiplex PCR; in TCRdb, only in-frame clones are kept and a portion is missing. The sample lists 85,000 to 100,000 clones, about four fifths occurring once. The material sequenced was peripheral blood. These receptors all come from a woman of 80 years or more with active or convalescent COVID-19. Both conserved end residues are part of each CDR3. The D gene is left open where the match is weak. The size field is filled for only some rows; it gives once, few, many or a size class.

J gene: TRBJ2-1; D gene: -; clone size: -; V gene: TRBV9; CDR3 DNA: TGTGCCAGCAGCGTAGAGATGGAGGATACGACGCAGTTCTTC; CDR3 protein: CASSVEMEDTTQFF
J gene: TRBJ1-1; D gene: TRBD1; clone size: -; V gene: TRBV5-3; CDR3 DNA: TGTGCCAGAAGCTTGGATGAACAGGGGGCTCCTGAAGCTTTCTTT; CDR3 protein: CARSLDEQGAPEAFF
J gene: TRBJ2-7; D gene: -; clone size: -; V gene: TRBV20-1; CDR3 DNA: TGCAGTGCTAGAGTAGATCCTCCATCTTTC; CDR3 protein: CSARVDPPSF
J gene: TRBJ2-7; D gene: TRBD2; clone size: -; V gene: TRBV4-2; CDR3 DNA: TGTGCCAGCAGCCAAGATCCAAGGGGACTAGCGGAATCCTACGAGCAGTACTTC; CDR3 protein: CASSQDPRGLAESYEQYF
J gene: TRBJ2-7; D gene: TRBD2; clone size: -; V gene: TRBV5-1; CDR3 DNA: TGCGCCAGCAGCGGCGGGGGACTTAAAACTTCCTACGAGCAGTACTTC; CDR3 protein: CASSGGGLKTSYEQYF
J gene: TRBJ2-7; D gene: TRBD1; clone size: -; V gene: TRBV15; CDR3 DNA: TGTGCCACCCGTGGACAGGGGGCGTTGCAGTACTTC; CDR3 protein: CATRGQGALQYF
J gene: TRBJ2-7; D gene: TRBD2; clone size: few; V gene: TRBV7-8; CDR3 DNA: TGTGCCAGCAGCTTATTGGCGGGAGGGGACGAGCAGTACTTC; CDR3 protein: CASSLLAGGDEQYF
J gene: TRBJ1-6; D gene: -; clone size: -; V gene: TRBV5-6; CDR3 DNA: TGTGCCAGCAGCTTGGTTCATTCAGGGTCACCCCTCCACTTT; CDR3 protein: CASSLVHSGSPLHF
J gene: TRBJ2-5; D gene: TRBD1; clone size: -; V gene: TRBV28; CDR3 DNA: TGTGCCAGCAGTTCCACAGGGGGGTCAATGAGGACCCAGTACTTC; CDR3 protein: CASSSTGGSMRTQYF
J gene: TRBJ2-3; D gene: -; clone size: -; V gene: TRBV5-8; CDR3 DNA: TGTGCCAGCAGCTTGCTGGGGACTAGCACAGATACGCAGTATTTT; CDR3 protein: CASSLLGTSTDTQYF
J gene: TRBJ2-1; D gene: TRBD2; clone size: -; V gene: TRBV7-3; CDR3 DNA: TGTGCCAGCAGCCCTCTGGCGGGAGGGTACAATGAGCAGTTCTTC; CDR3 protein: CASSPLAGGYNEQFF
J gene: TRBJ2-5; D gene: TRBD1; clone size: once; V gene: TRBV28; CDR3 DNA: TGTGCCAGCAGCGATAGGACAGGGAAACTACAAGAGACCCAGTACTTC; CDR3 protein: CASSDRTGKLQETQYF
J gene: TRBJ2-5; D gene: -; clone size: -; V gene: TRBV2; CDR3 DNA: TGTGCCAGCAGCGAACAGGGCCCCTTAGGAGAGACCCAGTACTTC; CDR3 protein: CASSEQGPLGETQYF
J gene: TRBJ2-3; D gene: -; clone size: -; V gene: TRBV15; CDR3 DNA: TGTGCCACCAGCAGAGGTCTAGATGATACGCAGTATTTT; CDR3 protein: CATSRGLDDTQYF
J gene: TRBJ1-4; D gene: -; clone size: -; V gene: TRBV7-9; CDR3 DNA: TGTGCCAGCAGCTCCGTGGGAGGGGACGAAAAACTGTTTTTT; CDR3 protein: CASSSVGGDEKLFF
J gene: TRBJ2-7; D gene: TRBD2; clone size: few; V gene: TRBV4-3; CDR3 DNA: TGCGCCAGCAGCCAAGGAATAGCGGGGAACTACGAGCAGTACTTC; CDR3 protein: CASSQGIAGNYEQYF
J gene: TRBJ1-2; D gene: TRBD1; clone size: -; V gene: TRBV11-2; CDR3 DNA: TGTGCCAGCAGCTCGTATACAGGGGGTAGCTATGGCTACACCTTC; CDR3 protein: CASSSYTGGSYGYTF
J gene: TRBJ1-4; D gene: -; clone size: -; V gene: TRBV12-3/TRBV12-4; CDR3 DNA: TGTGCCAGCAGACGGAGACTTGAAAAACTGTTTTTT; CDR3 protein: CASRRRLEKLFF
J gene: TRBJ2-1; D gene: -; clone size: -; V gene: TRBV13; CDR3 DNA: TGTGCCAGCAGCTTAAATGGAGTTCAGTTCTTC; CDR3 protein: CASSLNGVQFF
J gene: TRBJ1-2; D gene: -; clone size: -; V gene: TRBV7-2; CDR3 DNA: TGTGCCAGCAGCTTAGCTCTAGGAGACGGAAACTATGGCTACACCTTC; CDR3 protein: CASSLALGDGNYGYTF
J gene: TRBJ2-2; D gene: TRBD1; clone size: -; V gene: TRBV5-1; CDR3 DNA: TGCGCCAGCCGGACAGGGGATCCTACCGGGGAGCTGTTTTTT; CDR3 protein: CASRTGDPTGELFF
J gene: TRBJ1-2; D gene: TRBD1; clone size: -; V gene: TRBV7-4; CDR3 DNA: TGTGCCAGGGCCCCGGGACAGGGAACACTGGGTGGGGGCTACACCTTC; CDR3 protein: CARAPGQGTLGGGYTF
J gene: TRBJ2-7; D gene: -; clone size: -; V gene: TRBV2; CDR3 DNA: TGTGCCAGCAGTGATCTAGCGACAGTACCCTACGAGCAGTACTTC; CDR3 protein: CASSDLATVPYEQYF
J gene: TRBJ2-7; D gene: -; clone size: -; V gene: TRBV9; CDR3 DNA: TGTGCCAGCAGCGTAGAGGGGCAGGGGCTCTACGAGCAGTACTTC; CDR3 protein: CASSVEGQGLYEQYF
J gene: TRBJ1-4; D gene: -; clone size: once; V gene: TRBV19; CDR3 DNA: TGTGCCAGTAGTCCCGGGGTTGTGAGGCCTAATGAAAAACTGTTTTTT; CDR3 protein: CASSPGVVRPNEKLFF
J gene: TRBJ2-7; D gene: TRBD2; clone size: few; V gene: TRBV6-1; CDR3 DNA: TGTGCCAGCAGTGAATCTGGCGGGGGGCCCTACGAGCAGTACTTC; CDR3 protein: CASSESGGGPYEQYF
J gene: TRBJ2-1; D gene: -; clone size: -; V gene: TRBV5-1; CDR3 DNA: TGCGCCAGCAGCGGGAGCGGAAGCTCCTACAATGAGCAGTTCTTC; CDR3 protein: CASSGSGSSYNEQFF
J gene: TRBJ2-7; D gene: -; clone size: -; V gene: TRBV30; CDR3 DNA: TGTGCCTGGACGTACGGGAGTGGTGGATACGAGCAGTACTTC; CDR3 protein: CAWTYGSGGYEQYF
J gene: TRBJ2-5; D gene: -; clone size: -; V gene: TRBV4-3; CDR3 DNA: TGCGCCAGCAGCCAAGATCATGGGGCAGGGGAGACCCAGTACTTC; CDR3 protein: CASSQDHGAGETQYF
J gene: TRBJ2-3; D gene: TRBD1; clone size: -; V gene: TRBV5-6; CDR3 DNA: TGTGCCAGCAATCGGTTTAACCTCAGGGGGGATACGCAGTATTTT; CDR3 protein: CASNRFNLRGDTQYF
J gene: TRBJ1-4; D gene: -; clone size: -; V gene: TRBV3-1/TRBV3-2; CDR3 DNA: TGTGCCAGCAGCCAGGTCTCCCTTCCAGGGGATAATGAAAAACTGTTTTTT; CDR3 protein: CASSQVSLPGDNEKLFF
J gene: TRBJ1-5; D gene: TRBD1; clone size: -; V gene: TRBV6-5; CDR3 DNA: TGTGCCAGCACCGACAGGGTGAGCCAGCCCCAGCATTTT; CDR3 protein: CASTDRVSQPQHF
J gene: TRBJ2-5; D gene: -; clone size: -; V gene: TRBV7-2; CDR3 DNA: TGTGCCAGCAGCCTTATGAACAGACAAGAGACCCAGTACTTC; CDR3 protein: CASSLMNRQETQYF
J gene: TRBJ2-1; D gene: TRBD2; clone size: -; V gene: TRBV9; CDR3 DNA: TGTGCCAGCAGCGTAGGACTAGCACCCAACAATGAGCAGTTCTTC; CDR3 protein: CASSVGLAPNNEQFF
J gene: TRBJ2-7; D gene: -; clone size: -; V gene: TRBV27; CDR3 DNA: TGTGCCAGCAGTTTTTCAGGGTACGAGCAGTACTTC; CDR3 protein: CASSFSGYEQYF
J gene: TRBJ2-5; D gene: -; clone size: once; V gene: TRBV5-4; CDR3 DNA: TGTGCCAGCAGCTTCCGGCAGGGACTGGAGACCCAGTACTTC; CDR3 protein: CASSFRQGLETQYF
J gene: TRBJ1-2; D gene: TRBD1; clone size: -; V gene: TRBV4-3; CDR3 DNA: TGCGCCAGCAGCCAGGGTCCCGGGACAGGGAATGATGGCTACACCTTC; CDR3 protein: CASSQGPGTGNDGYTF
J gene: TRBJ2-5; D gene: -; clone size: -; V gene: TRBV9; CDR3 DNA: TGTGCCAGCAGTAAGGGGCAAGAGACCCAGTACTTC; CDR3 protein: CASSKGQETQYF
J gene: TRBJ2-1; D gene: -; clone size: -; V gene: TRBV5-1; CDR3 DNA: TGCGCCAGCAGCTTACAGAGCTCCTACAATGAGCAGTTCTTC; CDR3 protein: CASSLQSSYNEQFF
J gene: TRBJ2-1; D gene: TRBD1; clone size: -; V gene: TRBV25-1; CDR3 DNA: TGTGCCAGCAGTGAACGACAGGGGTTTTCCTACAATGAGCAGTTCTTC; CDR3 protein: CASSERQGFSYNEQFF
J gene: TRBJ2-7; D gene: TRBD1; clone size: once; V gene: TRBV6-5; CDR3 DNA: TGTGCCAGCAGTACACAGGGGGCAGAGTACTTC; CDR3 protein: CASSTQGAEYF
J gene: TRBJ2-3; D gene: TRBD2; clone size: -; V gene: TRBV5-1; CDR3 DNA: TGCGCCAGCAGCTATAGACTAGCGGGAGGGCCCAAAGATACGCAGTATTTT; CDR3 protein: CASSYRLAGGPKDTQYF
J gene: TRBJ1-5; D gene: -; clone size: -; V gene: TRBV4-2; CDR3 DNA: TGTGCCAGCAGCCAAGGCGCCGCGGGGCGGAATCAGCCCCAGCATTTT; CDR3 protein: CASSQGAAGRNQPQHF
J gene: TRBJ2-5; D gene: -; clone size: -; V gene: TRBV5-1; CDR3 DNA: TGTGCCAGCAGCTTGACACCGGGGGAGACCCAGTACTTC; CDR3 protein: CASSLTPGETQYF
J gene: TRBJ1-2; D gene: -; clone size: -; V gene: TRBV19; CDR3 DNA: TGTGCCAGTAGTATAGGTCCGGGAGGGGTCTATGGCTACACCTTC; CDR3 protein: CASSIGPGGVYGYTF
J gene: TRBJ2-7; D gene: TRBD2; clone size: -; V gene: TRBV9; CDR3 DNA: TGTGCCAGCAGCCCTAGCGGGAGCCTCTACGAGCAGTACTTC; CDR3 protein: CASSPSGSLYEQYF
J gene: TRBJ1-2; D gene: TRBD1; clone size: once; V gene: TRBV28; CDR3 DNA: TGTGCCAGCAGTACAGGGGGAGGGGTGCCTGGCTACACCTTC; CDR3 protein: CASSTGGGVPGYTF
J gene: TRBJ1-6; D gene: -; clone size: -; V gene: TRBV30; CDR3 DNA: TGTGCCTGGAGTGCAGGCCCTAATTCACCCCTCCACTTT; CDR3 protein: CAWSAGPNSPLHF
J gene: TRBJ2-2; D gene: -; clone size: -; V gene: TRBV5-6; CDR3 DNA: TGTGCCAGCAGCTTGGGCCAGGGGCTGATGAACACCGGGGAGCTGTTTTTT; CDR3 protein: CASSLGQGLMNTGELFF
J gene: TRBJ2-1; D gene: TRBD2; clone size: -; V gene: TRBV5-1; CDR3 DNA: TGCGCCAGCAGCAACCCGACTAGCGGGAGGGCCCCCTACAATGAGCAGTTCTTC; CDR3 protein: CASSNPTSGRAPYNEQFF
J gene: TRBJ2-2; D gene: TRBD2; clone size: once; V gene: TRBV11-2; CDR3 DNA: TGTGCCAGCAGCCCAGGGGGGCGACTAGCGGGGTCGAACACCGGGGAGCTGTTTTTT; CDR3 protein: CASSPGGRLAGSNTGELFF
J gene: TRBJ2-7; D gene: TRBD1; clone size: few; V gene: TRBV6-5; CDR3 DNA: TGTGCCAGCAGGAACGGACAGGGGGCCTACGAGCAGTACTTC; CDR3 protein: CASRNGQGAYEQYF
J gene: TRBJ2-5; D gene: TRBD2; clone size: -; V gene: TRBV24-1; CDR3 DNA: TGTGCCACCAGTGATCCTACAGCGGGAGTGAGGGGAGAGACCCAGTACTTC; CDR3 protein: CATSDPTAGVRGETQYF
J gene: TRBJ2-5; D gene: -; clone size: -; V gene: TRBV11-2; CDR3 DNA: TGTGCCAGCAGCTTAGAGGGGGGGCGAGAGACCCAGTACTTC; CDR3 protein: CASSLEGGRETQYF
J gene: TRBJ2-3; D gene: -; clone size: -; V gene: TRBV18; CDR3 DNA: TGTGCCAGCTCACCAAGGGGCCCAGATACGCAGTATTTT; CDR3 protein: CASSPRGPDTQYF